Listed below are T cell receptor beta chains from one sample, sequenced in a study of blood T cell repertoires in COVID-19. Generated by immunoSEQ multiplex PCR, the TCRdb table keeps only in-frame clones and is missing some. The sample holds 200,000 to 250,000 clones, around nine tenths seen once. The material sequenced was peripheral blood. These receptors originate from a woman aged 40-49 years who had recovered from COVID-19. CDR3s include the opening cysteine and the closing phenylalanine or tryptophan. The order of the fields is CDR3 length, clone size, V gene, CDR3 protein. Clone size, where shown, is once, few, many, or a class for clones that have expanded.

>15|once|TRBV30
CAWSEGHLNTGELFF
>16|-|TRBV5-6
CASSLEVEGAYNEQFF
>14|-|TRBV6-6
CASKPSGTSYEQYF
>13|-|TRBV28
CASSRLAGETQYF
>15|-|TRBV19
CASNRQGGGSNEQFF
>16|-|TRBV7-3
CASSLGAGGSTDTQYF
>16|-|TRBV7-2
CASSYGRGKGDRPQHF
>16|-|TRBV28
CASSPSGTGNTGELFF
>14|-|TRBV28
CASSLPDRVETQYF
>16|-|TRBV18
CASSQDRGRTNNEQFF
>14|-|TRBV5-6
CASSAAWLNYEQYF
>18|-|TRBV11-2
CASSLRQGTHSSTDTQYF
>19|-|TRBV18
CASSEAPSTNPSYNSPLHF
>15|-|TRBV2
CASSDLSRSSYEQYF
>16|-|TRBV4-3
CASSQDPAGKNTEAFF
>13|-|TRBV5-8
CASSLVAGGGYTF
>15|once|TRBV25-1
CASSDGARNSYEQYF
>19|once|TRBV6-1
CASSEGGRSGTVPRQPQHF
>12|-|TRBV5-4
CASSPQTGELFF
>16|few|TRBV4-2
CASSQDLASGSGEQYF
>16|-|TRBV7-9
CASSLGSGAQNTEAFF
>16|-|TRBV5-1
CASSRSKQGATDTQYF
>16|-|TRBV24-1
CATSSGGHLPQETQYF
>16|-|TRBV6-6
CASSYSSGLEGETQYF
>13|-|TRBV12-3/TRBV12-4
CASSLSGSYEQYF
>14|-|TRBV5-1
CASSRLAIYNEQFF
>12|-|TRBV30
CAWNPGQAELFF
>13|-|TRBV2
CASRGQGTDTQYF
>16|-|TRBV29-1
CSVEGQGALANYGYTF
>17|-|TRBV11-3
CASSGRLLAGKNNEQFF
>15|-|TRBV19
CASSFSGMGQETQYF
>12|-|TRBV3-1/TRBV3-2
CASSAGGRRQFF
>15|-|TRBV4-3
CASSQDPRNTGELFF
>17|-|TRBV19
CASSIALRQGANTEAFF
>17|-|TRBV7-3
CASSPEPRHLSYNEQFF
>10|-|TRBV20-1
CSALYNEQFF
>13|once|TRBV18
CASSRDREGEQYF
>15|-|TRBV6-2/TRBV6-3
CASSYDGGGKSEQYF
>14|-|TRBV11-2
CASRDRGLSGELFF
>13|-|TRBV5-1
CASSPERRGEQFF
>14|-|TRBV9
CASSVGGGTGELFF
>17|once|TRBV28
CASSLLGGSSGANVLTF
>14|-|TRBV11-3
CASSLGTIGNTIYF